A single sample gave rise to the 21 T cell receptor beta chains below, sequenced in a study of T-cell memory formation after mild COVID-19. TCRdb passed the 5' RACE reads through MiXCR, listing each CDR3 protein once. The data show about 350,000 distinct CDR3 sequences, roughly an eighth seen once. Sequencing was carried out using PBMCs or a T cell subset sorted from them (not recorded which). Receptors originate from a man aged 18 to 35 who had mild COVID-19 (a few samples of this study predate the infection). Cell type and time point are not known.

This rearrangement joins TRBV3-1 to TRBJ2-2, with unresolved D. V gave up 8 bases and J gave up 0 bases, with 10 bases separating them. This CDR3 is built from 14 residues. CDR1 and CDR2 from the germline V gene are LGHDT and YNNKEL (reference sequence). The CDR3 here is CASCVSTNTGELFF. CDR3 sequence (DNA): TGTGCCAGCTGCGTCAGTACGAACACCGGGGAGCTGTTTTTT.

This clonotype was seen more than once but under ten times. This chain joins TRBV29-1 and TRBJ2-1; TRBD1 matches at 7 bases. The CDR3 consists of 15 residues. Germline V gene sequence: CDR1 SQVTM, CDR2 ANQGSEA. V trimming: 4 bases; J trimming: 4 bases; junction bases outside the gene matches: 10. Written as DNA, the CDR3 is TGCAGCGTTGTGGTTGGTGACAGGGCTTACAATGAGCAGTTCTTC. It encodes CSVVVGDRAYNEQFF.

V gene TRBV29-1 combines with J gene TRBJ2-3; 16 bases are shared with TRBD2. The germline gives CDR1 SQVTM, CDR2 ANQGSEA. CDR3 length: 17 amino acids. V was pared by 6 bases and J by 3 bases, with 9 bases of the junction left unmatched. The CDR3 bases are TGCAGCGTCCACGGGACTAGCGGGGGGGAGGTTACAGATACGCAGTATTTT. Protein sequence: CSVHGTSGGEVTDTQYF.

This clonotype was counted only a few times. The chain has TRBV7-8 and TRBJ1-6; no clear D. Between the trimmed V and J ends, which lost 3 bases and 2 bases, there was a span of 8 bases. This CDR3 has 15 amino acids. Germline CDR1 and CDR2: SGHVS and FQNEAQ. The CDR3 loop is CASSFSGTYNSPLHF. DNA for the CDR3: TGTGCCAGCAGCTTTAGCGGGACCTATAATTCACCCCTCCACTTT.

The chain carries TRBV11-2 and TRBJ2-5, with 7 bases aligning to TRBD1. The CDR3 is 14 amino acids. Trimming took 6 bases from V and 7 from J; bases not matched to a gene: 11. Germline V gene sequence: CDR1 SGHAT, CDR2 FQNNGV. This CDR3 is CASRPLTGRGTQYF. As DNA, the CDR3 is TGTGCCAGCAGACCCCTGACAGGGAGAGGGACCCAGTACTTC. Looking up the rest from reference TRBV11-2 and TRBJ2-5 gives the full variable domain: EAGVAQSPRYKIIEKRQSVAFWCNPISGHATLYWYQQILGQGPKLLIQFQNNGVVDDSQLPKDRFSAERLKGVDSTLKIQPAKLEDSAVYLCASRPLTGRGTQYFGPGTRLLVL.

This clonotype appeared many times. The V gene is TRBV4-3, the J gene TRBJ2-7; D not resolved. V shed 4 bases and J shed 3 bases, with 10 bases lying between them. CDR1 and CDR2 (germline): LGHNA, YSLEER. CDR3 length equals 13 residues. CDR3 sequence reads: CASSRGEGYEQYF. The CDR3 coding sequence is TGCGCCAGCAGCCGCGGAGAAGGCTACGAGCAGTACTTC.

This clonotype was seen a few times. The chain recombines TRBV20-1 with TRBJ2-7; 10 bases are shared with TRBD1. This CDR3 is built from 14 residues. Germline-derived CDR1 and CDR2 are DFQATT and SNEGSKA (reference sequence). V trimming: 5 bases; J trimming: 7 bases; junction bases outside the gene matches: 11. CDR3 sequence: CSAETGTGAIEQYF. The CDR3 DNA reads TGCAGTGCTGAGACTGGGACAGGGGCGATAGAGCAGTACTTC.

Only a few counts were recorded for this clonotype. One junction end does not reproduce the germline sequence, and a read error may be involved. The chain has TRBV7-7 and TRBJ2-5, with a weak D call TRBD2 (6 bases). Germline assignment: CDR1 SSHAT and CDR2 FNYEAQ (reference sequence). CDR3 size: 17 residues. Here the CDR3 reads CASSRRLGLGLQETQYF. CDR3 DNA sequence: TGTGCTAGCAGCCGAAGGTTGGGGTTGGGACTCCAAGAGACCCAGTACTTC.

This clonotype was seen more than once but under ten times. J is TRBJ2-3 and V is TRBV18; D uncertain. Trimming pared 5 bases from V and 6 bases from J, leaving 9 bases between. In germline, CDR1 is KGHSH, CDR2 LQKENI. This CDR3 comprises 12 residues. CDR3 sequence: CASSYYDDTQYF. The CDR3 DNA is TGTGCCAGCTCATATTACGACGATACGCAGTATTTT.

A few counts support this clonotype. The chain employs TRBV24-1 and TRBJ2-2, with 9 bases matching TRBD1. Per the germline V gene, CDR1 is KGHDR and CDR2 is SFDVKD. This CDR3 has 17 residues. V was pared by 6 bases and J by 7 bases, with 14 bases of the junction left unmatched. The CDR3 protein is CATSSRTGTGFSGELFF. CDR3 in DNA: TGTGCCACCAGTTCTCGGACCGGGACAGGGTTTAGCGGGGAGCTGTTTTTT.

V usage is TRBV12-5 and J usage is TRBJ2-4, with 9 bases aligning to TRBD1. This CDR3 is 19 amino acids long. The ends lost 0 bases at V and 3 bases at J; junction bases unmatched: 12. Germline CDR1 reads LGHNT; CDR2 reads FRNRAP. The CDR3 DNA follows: TGTGCTAGTGGTTTGGTTGACACCGACAGGGGGTCTTTCAAAAACATTCAGTACTTC. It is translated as CASGLVDTDRGSFKNIQYF.

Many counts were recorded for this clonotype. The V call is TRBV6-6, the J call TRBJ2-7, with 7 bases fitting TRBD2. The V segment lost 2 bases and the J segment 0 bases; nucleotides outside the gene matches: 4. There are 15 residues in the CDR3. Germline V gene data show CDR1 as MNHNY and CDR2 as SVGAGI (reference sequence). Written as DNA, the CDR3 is TGTGCCAGCAGTTACGGGGAGGGGTACTCCTACGAGCAGTACGTC. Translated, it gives CASSYGEGYSYEQYV.

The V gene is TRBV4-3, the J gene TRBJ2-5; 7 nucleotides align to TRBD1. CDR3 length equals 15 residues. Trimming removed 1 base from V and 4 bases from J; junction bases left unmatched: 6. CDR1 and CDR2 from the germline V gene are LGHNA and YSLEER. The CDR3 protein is CASSQVPTGVETQYF. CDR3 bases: TGCGCCAGCAGCCAAGTCCCCACAGGGGTAGAGACCCAGTACTTC.

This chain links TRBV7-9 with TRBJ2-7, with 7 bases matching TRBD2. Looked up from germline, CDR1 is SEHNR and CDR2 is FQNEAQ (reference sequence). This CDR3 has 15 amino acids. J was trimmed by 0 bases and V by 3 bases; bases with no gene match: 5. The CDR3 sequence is CASSFGTKSSYEQYF. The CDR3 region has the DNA TGTGCCAGCAGCTTCGGGACTAAGAGCTCCTACGAGCAGTACTTC.

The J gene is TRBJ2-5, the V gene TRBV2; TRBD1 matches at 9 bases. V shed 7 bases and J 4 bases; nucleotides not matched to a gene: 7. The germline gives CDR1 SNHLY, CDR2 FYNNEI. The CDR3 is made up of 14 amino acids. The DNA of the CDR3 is TGTGCCAGCACCCGGGACAGGGTAAGAGAGACCCAGTACTTC. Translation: CASTRDRVRETQYF.

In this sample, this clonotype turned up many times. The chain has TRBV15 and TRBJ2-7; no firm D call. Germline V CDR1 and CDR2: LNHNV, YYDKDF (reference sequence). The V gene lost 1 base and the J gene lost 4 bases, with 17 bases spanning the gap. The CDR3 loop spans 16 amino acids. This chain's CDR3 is CATSRVGWGSRYEQYF. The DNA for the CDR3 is TGTGCCACCAGCAGAGTAGGTTGGGGATCTCGGTACGAGCAGTACTTC.

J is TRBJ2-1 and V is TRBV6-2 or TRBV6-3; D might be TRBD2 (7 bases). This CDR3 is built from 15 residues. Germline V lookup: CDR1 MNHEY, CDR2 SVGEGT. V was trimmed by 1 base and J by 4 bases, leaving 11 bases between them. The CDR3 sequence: CASSYWGGTYNEQFF. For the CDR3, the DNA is TGTGCCAGCAGTTACTGGGGGGGCACGTACAATGAGCAGTTCTTC.

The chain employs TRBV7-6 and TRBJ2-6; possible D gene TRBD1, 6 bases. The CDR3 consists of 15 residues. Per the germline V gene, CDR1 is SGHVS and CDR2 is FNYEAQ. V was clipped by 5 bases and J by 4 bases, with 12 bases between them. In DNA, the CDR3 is TGTGCCAGCAGCCCTACAGGGTTCGGGGCCAACGTCCTGACTTTC. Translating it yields CASSPTGFGANVLTF. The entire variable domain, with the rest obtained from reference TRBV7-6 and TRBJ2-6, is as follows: GAGVSQSPRYKVTKRGQDVALRCDPISGHVSLYWYRQALGQGPEFLTYFNYEAQQDKSGLPNDRFSAERPEGSISTLTIQRTEQRDSAMYRCASSPTGFGANVLTFGAGSRLTVL.

CDR3 loop: CASSTRGGPAQTQYF. The CDR3 DNA reads TGTGCCAGCAGCACCCGAGGGGGGCCGGCCCAGACCCAGTACTTC. V usage is TRBV7-2 and J usage is TRBJ2-5; the D call may be TRBD1 or TRBD2 (6 bases each). The germline V gene encodes CDR1 SGHTA and CDR2 FQGNSA. Trimming removed 5 bases from V and 6 bases from J, with 19 bases in between. The CDR3 spans 15 residues.

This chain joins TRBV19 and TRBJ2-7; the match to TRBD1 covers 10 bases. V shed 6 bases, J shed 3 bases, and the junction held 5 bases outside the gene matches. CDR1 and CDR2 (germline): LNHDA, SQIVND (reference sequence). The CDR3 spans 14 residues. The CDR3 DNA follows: TGTGCCAGTAGCATGACAGGGGGCGTCTACGAGCAGTACGTC. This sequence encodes CASSMTGGVYEQYV.

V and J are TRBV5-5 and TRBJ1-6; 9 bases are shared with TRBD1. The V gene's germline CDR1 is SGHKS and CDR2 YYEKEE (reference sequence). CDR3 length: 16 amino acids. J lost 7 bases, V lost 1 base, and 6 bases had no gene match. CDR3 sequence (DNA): TGTGCCAGCAGCTTGCGGGGAGGACAGGGGAATTCACCCCTCCACTTT. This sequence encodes CASSLRGGQGNSPLHF.